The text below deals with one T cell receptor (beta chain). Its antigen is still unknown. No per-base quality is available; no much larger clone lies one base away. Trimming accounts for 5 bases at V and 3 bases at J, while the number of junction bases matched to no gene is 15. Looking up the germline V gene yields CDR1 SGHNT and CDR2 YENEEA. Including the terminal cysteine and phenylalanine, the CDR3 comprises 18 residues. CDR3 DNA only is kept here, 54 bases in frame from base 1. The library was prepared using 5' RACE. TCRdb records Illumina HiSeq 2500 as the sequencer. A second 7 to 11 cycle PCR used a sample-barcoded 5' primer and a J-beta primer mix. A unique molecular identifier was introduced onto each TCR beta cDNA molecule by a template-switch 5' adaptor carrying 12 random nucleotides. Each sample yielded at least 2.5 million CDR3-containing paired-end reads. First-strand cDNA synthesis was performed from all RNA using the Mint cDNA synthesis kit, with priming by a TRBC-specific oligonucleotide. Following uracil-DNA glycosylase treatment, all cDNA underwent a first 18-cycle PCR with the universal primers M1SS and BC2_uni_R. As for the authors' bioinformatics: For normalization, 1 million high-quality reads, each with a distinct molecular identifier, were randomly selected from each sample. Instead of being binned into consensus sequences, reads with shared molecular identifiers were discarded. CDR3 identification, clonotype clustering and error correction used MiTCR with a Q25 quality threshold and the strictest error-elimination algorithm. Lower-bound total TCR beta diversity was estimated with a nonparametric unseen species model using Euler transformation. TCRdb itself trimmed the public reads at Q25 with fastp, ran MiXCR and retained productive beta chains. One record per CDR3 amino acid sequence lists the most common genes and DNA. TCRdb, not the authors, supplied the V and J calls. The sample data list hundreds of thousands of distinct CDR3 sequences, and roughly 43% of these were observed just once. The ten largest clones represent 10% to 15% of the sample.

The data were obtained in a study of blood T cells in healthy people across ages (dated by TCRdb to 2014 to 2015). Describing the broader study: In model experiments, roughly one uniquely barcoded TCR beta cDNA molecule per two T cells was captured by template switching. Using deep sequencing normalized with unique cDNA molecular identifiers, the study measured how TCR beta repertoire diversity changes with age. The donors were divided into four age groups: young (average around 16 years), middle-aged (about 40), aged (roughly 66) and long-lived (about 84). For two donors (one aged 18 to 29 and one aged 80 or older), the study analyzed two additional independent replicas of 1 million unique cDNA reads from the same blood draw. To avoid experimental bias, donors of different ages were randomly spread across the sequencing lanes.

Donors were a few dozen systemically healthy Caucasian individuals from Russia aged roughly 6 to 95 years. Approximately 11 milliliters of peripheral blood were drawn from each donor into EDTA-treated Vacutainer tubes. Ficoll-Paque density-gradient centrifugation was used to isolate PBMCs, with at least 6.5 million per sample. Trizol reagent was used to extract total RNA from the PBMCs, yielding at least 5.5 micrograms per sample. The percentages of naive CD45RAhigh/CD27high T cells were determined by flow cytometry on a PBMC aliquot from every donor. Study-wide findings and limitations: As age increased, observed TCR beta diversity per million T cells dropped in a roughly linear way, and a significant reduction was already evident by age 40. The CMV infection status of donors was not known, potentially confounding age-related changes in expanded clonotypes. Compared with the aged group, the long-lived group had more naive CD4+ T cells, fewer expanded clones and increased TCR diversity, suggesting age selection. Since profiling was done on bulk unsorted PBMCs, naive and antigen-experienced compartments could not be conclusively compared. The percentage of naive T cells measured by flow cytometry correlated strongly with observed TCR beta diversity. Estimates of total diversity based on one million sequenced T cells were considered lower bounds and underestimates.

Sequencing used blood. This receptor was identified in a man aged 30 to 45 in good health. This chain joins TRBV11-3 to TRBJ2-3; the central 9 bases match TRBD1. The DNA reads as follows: TGTGCCAGCAGCCCGCCGGGGACAGGGATTTTAGGAACAGATACGCAGTATTTT. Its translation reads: CASSPPGTGILGTDTQYF.